The entry that follows covers one T cell receptor beta chain sequence. No antigen is known for it. The entry originates in a study of cytomegalovirus exposure and HLA in healthy donors. Germline V lookup: CDR1 SNHLY, CDR2 FYNNEI. The CDR3 runs 14 residues. Trimming took off 7 bases at V and 5 bases at J, with 17 bases between the two ends. PCR involved 60 Vbeta and 13 Jbeta primers. Data came from immunoSEQ multiplex PCR; TCRdb stores just in-frame clones and leaves some out. Of under 150,000 clones listed, 74% are singletons. General observations from the study: In vitro testing confirmed three CMV-associated chains as specific for CMV antigens. HLA-A and HLA-B allele assignments for most subjects were reportedly predicted accurately using TCR beta sequences. A later analysis reportedly found that, within productive TCRs, an Asian-associated ancestry cluster had fewer N-insertions than the mean observed across the roughly 700 donors.

This TCR was sampled from a woman aged 35 to 49 in good health and CMV-seropositive. The chain combines TRBV2 with TRBJ2-5; the D gene is possibly TRBD2 (5 bases). The sequencing input was PBMCs. The CDR3 sequence is CASTPGPRGETQYF. The CDR3 nucleotides read TGTGCCAGCACTCCGGGTCCCCGAGGGGAGACCCAGTACTTC.